A selection of T cell receptor beta chains follows, all from one sample in a study of vaccination and CD4 T cells after COVID-19. Their antigens remain unidentified. In TCRdb, the PCR reads were re-called with MiXCR into one record per CDR3 protein. Of over 15,000 distinct CDR3 sequences listed, 45% to 65% were seen once; the top ten hold 9.4%. Sequenced input: CD4+ T cells from blood, cultured in vitro. The receptors originated from a human donor who had recovered from COVID-19. CDR3s include the opening cysteine and the closing phenylalanine or tryptophan. The D gene is left open where the match is weak. Not every row has a clone size; where given, it reads once, few, many or a size class.

cdr3_nt	cdr3_aa	j_call	d_call	v_call	clone_size
TGCGCCAGCAGCCAAACCGGACAGTTCACCGGGGAGCTGTTTTTT	CASSQTGQFTGELFF	TRBJ2-2	NA	TRBV4-1	NA
TGCGCCAGCAGCAAACAGGGGGAAACTGAAGCTTTCTTT	CASSKQGETEAFF	TRBJ1-1	TRBD1	TRBV5-1	NA
TGTGCCAGCAGCTCCACAGAGAACACTGAAGCTTTCTTT	CASSSTENTEAFF	TRBJ1-1	NA	TRBV7-3	NA
TGCAGTGCTAGTATCAGGGCGGGTGAAGTTCAGCCCCAGCATTTT	CSASIRAGEVQPQHF	TRBJ1-5	NA	TRBV20-1	NA
TGTGCCACCGAGGATAGCGGACACGGCCAAGAGACCCAGTACTTC	CATEDSGHGQETQYF	TRBJ2-5	NA	TRBV24-1	NA
TGTGCCACCCTGGCCAGGGACGGAGTCCAAGAGACCCAGTACTTC	CATLARDGVQETQYF	TRBJ2-5	NA	TRBV6-8	few
TGCAGTGCTAGAACGCGCCGGAGGAAGCGGGAAGGAACCGGGGAGCTGTTTTTT	CSARTRRRKREGTGELFF	TRBJ2-2	TRBD2	TRBV20-1	NA
TGTGCCAGCAGCTTGGGGGCTAGCGGGAGCACAGATACGCAGTATTTT	CASSLGASGSTDTQYF	TRBJ2-3	TRBD2	TRBV5-4	NA
TGTGCCAGCATTGAGAACATGAACACTGAAGCTTTCTTT	CASIENMNTEAFF	TRBJ1-1	NA	TRBV2	NA
TGTGCCAGCTCACCACCGGGCATAACAGGGTCGGACCAGTACTTC	CASSPPGITGSDQYF	TRBJ2-5	NA	TRBV18	NA
TGTGCCAGCAGTCCAAGACAGGCGGAGACCCAGTACTTC	CASSPRQAETQYF	TRBJ2-5	NA	TRBV7-2	few
TGTGCCTGGAGTGTCCAGGGTGTCCTGATGGTGGAAGCTTTCTTT	CAWSVQGVLMVEAFF	TRBJ1-1	NA	TRBV30	NA
TGTGCCAGCGCCCCCCAGATCGAAAACGAGCAGTACTTC	CASAPQIENEQYF	TRBJ2-7	NA	TRBV7-6	NA